Shown below are 32 T cell receptor beta chains from a single sample sequenced in a study of cytomegalovirus exposure and HLA in healthy donors. Sequenced by immunoSEQ multiplex PCR; TCRdb stores in-frame clones only, minus some. The table has around 400,000 clones, 75% to 90% seen once. Sequencing used PBMCs. The receptors were gathered from a woman under 30 in good health and CMV-seronegative.

V usage is TRBV19 and J usage is TRBJ2-1; D gene unclear. The CDR3 has 12 residues. Trimming pared 5 bases from V and 3 bases from J, leaving 5 bases between. The germline gives CDR1 LNHDA, CDR2 SQIVND (reference sequence). The CDR3 spells CASSPGYNEQFF. The DNA of the CDR3 is TGTGCCAGTAGTCCAGGCTACAATGAGCAGTTCTTC. Combining the CDR3 with reference TRBV19 and TRBJ2-1 gives the whole variable domain DGGITQSPKYLFRKEGQNVTLSCEQNLNHDAMYWYRQDPGQGLRLIYYSQIVNDFQKGDIAEGYSVSREKKESFPLTVTSAQKNPTAFYLCASSPGYNEQFFGPGTRLTVL.

There are a few counts of this clone. This sequence joins TRBV28 and TRBJ1-5, with 7 bases fitting TRBD1. V shed 7 bases, J shed 6 bases, and the junction held 6 bases outside the gene matches. The germline V gene encodes CDR1 MDHEN and CDR2 SYDVKM. The CDR3 runs 13 residues. The CDR3 nucleotides read TGTGCCAGCATGCAGGGGGGAGGTCAGCCCCAGCATTTT. Protein sequence: CASMQGGGQPQHF.

The chain couples TRBV9 to TRBJ2-1; unclear D gene. V gave up 0 bases and J gave up 6 bases, with 4 bases separating them. The CDR3 extends over 12 amino acids. The germline CDR1 and CDR2 sequences are SGDLS and YYNGEE. DNA for the CDR3: TGTGCCAGCAGCGTAGTCTCCAATGAGCAGTTCTTC. Its translation is CASSVVSNEQFF.

The CDR3 region has the DNA TGTGCCTGGAGAGGACAGCTAACTAATGAAAAACTGTTTTTT. Its translation: CAWRGQLTNEKLFF. The V call is TRBV30, the J call TRBJ1-4; tentative D call: TRBD1 (6 bases). This CDR3 spans 14 amino acids. Germline CDR1 GTSNPN, CDR2 SVGIG (reference sequence). Trimming removed 3 bases from V and 1 base from J, with 9 bases in between.

This chain joins TRBV6-1 and TRBJ2-6, with TRBD2 matching over 13 bases. The germline gives CDR1 MNHNS, CDR2 SASEGT. Germline trimming cut 2 bases from V and 0 bases from J; bases unmatched to any gene: 1. The CDR3 contains 18 residues. In nucleotides, the CDR3 is TGTGCCAGCAGTGAAAGGACTAGCGGGAGCTCTGGGGCCAACGTCCTGACTTTC. It yields the protein CASSERTSGSSGANVLTF.

Details on this clone: Other DNA sequences in the same sample also yield this CDR3. V usage is TRBV9 and J usage is TRBJ1-2; tentative D call: TRBD1 (6 bases). The CDR3 has 13 amino acids. The germline V gene encodes CDR1 SGDLS and CDR2 YYNGEE. V shed 2 bases and J shed 2 bases, with 7 bases lying between them. CDR3 nucleotide sequence: TGTGCCAGCAGCGTCGGACAGAACTATGGCTACACCTTC. This sequence encodes CASSVGQNYGYTF.

The chain is built from TRBV27 and TRBJ2-1; 7 bases align to TRBD2. The ends lost 5 bases at V and 5 bases at J; junction bases unmatched: 9. CDR1 is MNHEY and CDR2 is SMNVEV in the germline V gene (reference sequence). The CDR3 runs 15 residues. CDR3: CASSKNPSGHNEQFF. CDR3 coding DNA: TGTGCCAGCAGTAAAAACCCTAGCGGACACAATGAGCAGTTCTTC.

Of note for this clone: A much larger clone sits a single nucleotide away, making a read error possible. The CDR3 bases are TGTGCCAGCAGCGCCGGGACAGCCTACGAGCAGTACTTC. This gives the protein CASSAGTAYEQYF. The J gene is TRBJ2-7, the V gene TRBV6-1; TRBD1 matches 7 bases. The J segment lost 2 bases and the V segment lost 6 bases, leaving 4 bases of the junction unmatched. This CDR3 spans 13 amino acids. Germline lookup yields CDR1 MNHNS and CDR2 SASEGT.

The chain has TRBV4-1 and TRBJ2-6; 7 bases are shared with TRBD2. Germline CDR1 reads MGHRA; CDR2 reads YSYEKL. The CDR3 covers 18 residues. The V gene end was trimmed by 3 bases and the J gene end by 2 bases; junction bases not matched to a gene: 10. In DNA form, the CDR3 reads TGCGCCAGCAGCCAGGCGGGAGTCCCAGTTACTGGGGCCAACGTCCTGACTTTC. Its translation is CASSQAGVPVTGANVLTF.

The genes are TRBV28 and TRBJ2-2; D is perhaps TRBD1 (7 bases). The ends were cut back, 0 bases at V and 5 bases at J, with 10 bases in the middle. This CDR3 contains 15 residues. CDR1 and CDR2 from the germline V gene are MDHEN and SYDVKM. The CDR3 DNA reads as TGTGCCAGCAGTTTATGGGCAGGGGGGACCGGGGAGCTGTTTTTT. Its translation is CASSLWAGGTGELFF.

This CDR3 is CASSLYGSWGSYEQYF. For the CDR3, the DNA is TGCGCCAGCAGCTTATACGGGAGTTGGGGATCCTACGAGCAGTACTTC. V usage is TRBV5-1 and J usage is TRBJ2-7, with a possible D match to TRBD2 (6 bases). CDR1 and CDR2 from the germline V gene are SGHRS and YFSETQ. The V gene lost 2 bases and the J gene lost 1 base, with 16 bases spanning the gap. This CDR3 spans 16 amino acids.

V gene TRBV28 combines with J gene TRBJ1-1; D remains unclear. The germline V gene has CDR1 MDHEN and CDR2 SYDVKM. The CDR3 totals 18 residues. Trimming removed 3 bases from V and 0 bases from J, with 20 bases in between. Here the CDR3 DNA reads TGTGCCAGCAGTTTCCGGAAGTTGGGAGCAGACATGAACACTGAAGCTTTCTTT. Residues: CASSFRKLGADMNTEAFF.

V usage is TRBV6-1 and J usage is TRBJ1-5; a weak D match, TRBD1 (5 bases). The germline V and J ends were trimmed by 4 bases and 7 bases, with 17 bases remaining between them. This CDR3 is 15 amino acids long. Germline V gene lookup returns CDR1 MNHNS and CDR2 SASEGT. CDR3 bases: TGTGCCAGCAGTGGTCGGGGGAGGGGTCAACAGCCCCAGCATTTT. Its protein is CASSGRGRGQQPQHF.

This chain joins TRBV6-1 and TRBJ1-2, with 8 bases aligning to TRBD1. V lost 4 bases and J lost 2; bases outside the gene matches: 6. Germline V gives CDR1 MNHNS, CDR2 SASEGT. The CDR3 sequence is 15 residues long. CDR3 nucleotides: TGTGCCAGCAGTGTAAACAGGGGGGACAACTATGGCTACACCTTC. Translated: CASSVNRGDNYGYTF.

The V call is TRBV27, the J call TRBJ2-1, with D possibly matching TRBD2 (6 bases). The CDR3 has 13 residues. V was pared by 2 bases and J by 9 bases, with 11 bases between. Germline assignment: CDR1 MNHEY and CDR2 SMNVEV (reference sequence). CDR3 amino acids: CASSLLPGAEQFF. The CDR3 DNA reads TGTGCCAGCAGTTTACTCCCGGGAGCTGAGCAGTTCTTC.

The chain recombines TRBV28 with TRBJ1-2, with D unresolved. The V gene lost 6 bases and the J gene lost 8 bases, with 19 bases spanning the gap. The V gene's germline CDR1 is MDHEN and CDR2 SYDVKM. The CDR3 runs 14 residues. Written as DNA, the CDR3 is TGTGCCAGCAGCCCCATCCCCAACACGTCCGGCTACACCTTC. Translated: CASSPIPNTSGYTF.

V usage is TRBV2 and J usage is TRBJ1-2; 9 positions agree with TRBD1. The CDR3 has 12 amino acids. J was trimmed by 8 bases and V by 7 bases; bases with no gene match: 5. Germline V gene sequence: CDR1 SNHLY, CDR2 FYNNEI. The CDR3 is CASTGQGRGYTF. The CDR3 DNA follows: TGTGCCAGCACCGGACAGGGGCGAGGCTACACCTTC.

This sequence joins TRBV6-1 and TRBJ1-5; the D is unclear. Germline V CDR1 and CDR2: MNHNS, SASEGT. Deletions cut 6 bases from V and 4 bases from J, with 13 bases between. The CDR3 is 14 amino acids. This CDR3 reads CASSEGGQNQPQHF. CDR3 nucleotides: TGTGCCAGCAGCGAGGGAGGGCAGAATCAGCCCCAGCATTTT.

This clone was observed a single time. The chain couples TRBV5-5 to TRBJ2-1, with no clear D. There are 12 residues in the CDR3. CDR1 is SGHKS, CDR2 YYEKEE, per germline (reference sequence). V lost 1 base and J 15 bases, leaving 14 bases between the germline ends. CDR3 bases: TGTGCCAGCAGCTTGACCATTTCCGCCGGGTTCTTC. The encoded protein is CASSLTISAGFF.

The chain joins TRBV6-1 to TRBJ2-3, with D perhaps matching TRBD2 (6 bases). Deletions cut 1 base from V and 1 base from J, with 9 bases between. CDR3 length: 15 amino acids. Germline CDR1 reads MNHNS; CDR2 reads SASEGT. CDR3 sequence reads: CASSEETGGTDTQYF. CDR3 in DNA: TGTGCCAGCAGTGAAGAGACGGGGGGCACAGATACGCAGTATTTT.

The chain employs TRBV6-1 and TRBJ1-1; D ambiguous. Trimming shortened V by 3 bases and J by 7 bases, and 12 bases separated the two germline ends. Germline CDR1 reads MNHNS; CDR2 reads SASEGT. The length of the CDR3 is 13 residues. This CDR3 is CASSDPTIFEAFF. CDR3 nucleotide sequence: TGTGCCAGCAGTGATCCGACTATTTTTGAAGCTTTCTTT.

DNA of the CDR3: TGTGCCAGCAGCTTAGGGGGAGGGCGCACAGATACGCAGTATTTT. Its protein is CASSLGGGRTDTQYF. The chain couples TRBV7-2 to TRBJ2-3; TRBD2 agrees at 7 bases. With V trimmed by 1 base and J by 1 base, 2 bases remained unmatched. This CDR3 has 15 residues. The germline CDR1 and CDR2 sequences are SGHTA and FQGNSA.

The rearrangement links TRBV18 to TRBJ1-5; 9 bases agree with TRBD1. V lost 4 bases and J lost 5; bases outside the gene matches: 6. The CDR3 has 15 residues. Germline CDR1 reads KGHSH; CDR2 reads LQKENI. The CDR3: CASSLRTGAHQPQHF. In DNA, the CDR3 is TGTGCCAGCTCACTACGGACAGGGGCTCATCAGCCCCAGCATTTT.

The chain joins TRBV6-1 to TRBJ1-5; TRBD1 aligns across 7 bases. CDR1 is MNHNS and CDR2 is SASEGT in the germline V gene. CDR3 size: 17 residues. Trimming cost V 3 bases and J 2 bases; bases outside gene matches: 10. As DNA, the CDR3 is TGTGCCAGCAGTGACGACAGGGTCACCCTAGGCAATCAGCCCCAGCATTTT. Protein: CASSDDRVTLGNQPQHF.

This clone was observed a handful of times. The same CDR3 can be traced to other DNA sequences in this sample. The V call is TRBV7-9, the J call TRBJ1-2, with 8 bases matching TRBD1. The germline V gene encodes CDR1 SEHNR and CDR2 FQNEAQ (reference sequence). Trimming at V came to 6 bases and at J to 3 bases, leaving 3 bases not matched to a gene. The CDR3 is 13 amino acids. This CDR3 is CASSSDRDYGYTF. The CDR3 nucleotides are TGTGCCAGCAGTTCGGACAGGGACTATGGCTACACCTTC. Drawing the rest from reference TRBV7-9 and TRBJ1-2, the complete variable domain is DTGVSQNPRHKITKRGQNVTFRCDPISEHNRLYWYRQTLGQGPEFLTYFQNEAQLEKSRLLSDRFSAERPKGSFSTLEIQRTEQGDSAMYLCASSSDRDYGYTFGSGTRLTVV.

The chain joins TRBV27 to TRBJ1-1, with a weak D call TRBD1 (6 bases). The CDR3 has 14 amino acids. V lost 9 bases and J 3 bases, leaving 17 bases between the germline ends. CDR1 is MNHEY, CDR2 SMNVEV, per germline (reference sequence). The DNA for the CDR3 is TGTGCCAGTTCACTTGGGGGGGGCCACACTGAAGCTTTCTTT. Amino acid sequence: CASSLGGGHTEAFF.

The chain uses TRBV6-6 and TRBJ2-5; 9 positions agree with TRBD2. V lost 0 bases, J lost 5 bases, and 7 bases stayed unmatched. CDR1 is MNHNY and CDR2 is SVGAGI in the germline V gene (reference sequence). CDR3 length equals 16 residues. The CDR3 DNA is TGTGCCAGCAGTTACTCGAAGGCGGGGGGGCCTGAGACCCAGTACTTC. Amino acid sequence: CASSYSKAGGPETQYF.

The chain couples TRBV5-4 to TRBJ2-7; 10 bases fit TRBD1. The CDR3 extends over 15 amino acids. V lost 0 bases, J lost 9 bases, and 9 bases stayed unmatched. The germline gives CDR1 SGHNT, CDR2 YYREEE (reference sequence). CDR3 nucleotide sequence: TGTGCCAGCAGCTTGGTGGGACAGGGGCCTGTAACGCAGTACTTC. It specifies CASSLVGQGPVTQYF.

The V call is TRBV18, the J call TRBJ1-1; D unresolved. The CDR3 covers 15 residues. Trimming left V 6 bases short and J 1 base short, with 15 bases between. Germline-derived CDR1 and CDR2 are KGHSH and LQKENI. The CDR3 loop is CASSPGQSKNTEAFF. DNA for the CDR3: TGTGCCAGCTCCCCGGGTCAATCCAAGAACACTGAAGCTTTCTTT.

The chain combines TRBV4-1 with TRBJ2-1; D is unclear. The CDR3 consists of 17 residues. Germline V lookup: CDR1 MGHRA, CDR2 YSYEKL. Trimming took 0 bases from V and 8 from J, leaving 20 bases between them. CDR3 bases: TGCGCCAGCAGCCAAGAAGACGCCTGGGCGTTAGTCGATGAGCAGTTCTTC. It encodes CASSQEDAWALVDEQFF.

The rearrangement joins TRBV28 to TRBJ1-2; TRBD1 aligns across 8 bases. V lost 1 base to trimming and J lost 8 bases; unmatched junction nucleotides: 12. The CDR3 loop spans 16 amino acids. Germline-derived CDR1 and CDR2 are MDHEN and SYDVKM. The CDR3 loop is CASSLSGSQGAKGYTF. CDR3 in DNA: TGTGCCAGCAGTTTATCCGGATCCCAGGGGGCGAAGGGCTACACCTTC.

The chain joins TRBV27 to TRBJ2-7, with 9 bases that match TRBD1. The length of the CDR3 is 16 residues. Germline CDR1 reads MNHEY; CDR2 reads SMNVEV (reference sequence). V was clipped by 5 bases and J by 1 base; unmatched bases: 9. CDR3 protein: CASSVNSGTGSYEQYF. In DNA form, the CDR3 reads TGTGCCAGCAGTGTAAATTCCGGGACAGGGTCCTACGAGCAGTACTTC.